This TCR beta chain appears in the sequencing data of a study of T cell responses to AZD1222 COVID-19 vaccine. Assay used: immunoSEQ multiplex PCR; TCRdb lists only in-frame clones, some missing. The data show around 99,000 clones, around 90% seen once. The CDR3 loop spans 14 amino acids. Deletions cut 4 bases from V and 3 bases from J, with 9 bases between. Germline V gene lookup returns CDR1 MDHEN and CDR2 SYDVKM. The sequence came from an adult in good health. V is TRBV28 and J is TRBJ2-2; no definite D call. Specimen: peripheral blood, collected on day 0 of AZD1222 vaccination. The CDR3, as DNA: TGTGCCAGCAGTTCCGGGTCCTACACCGGGGAGCTGTTTTTT. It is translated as CASSSGSYTGELFF.